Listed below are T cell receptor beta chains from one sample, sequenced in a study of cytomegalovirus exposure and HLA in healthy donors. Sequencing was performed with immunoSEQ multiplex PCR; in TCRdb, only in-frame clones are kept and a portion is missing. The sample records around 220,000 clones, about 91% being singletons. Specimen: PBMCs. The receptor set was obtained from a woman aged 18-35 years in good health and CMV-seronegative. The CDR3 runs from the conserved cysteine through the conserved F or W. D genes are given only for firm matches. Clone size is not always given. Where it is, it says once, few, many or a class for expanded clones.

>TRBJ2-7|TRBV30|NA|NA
TGTGCCTGGAGGAGATCCGGGAGCTCCTACGAGCAGTACTTC
CAWRRSGSSYEQYF
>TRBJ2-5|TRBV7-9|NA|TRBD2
TGTGCCAGCAGCTTACGGCGGGGGGGCGCGGAGACCCAGTACTTC
CASSLRRGGAETQYF
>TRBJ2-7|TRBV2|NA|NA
TGTGCCAGCAGGAGAGTGGTGGAGGGTTCCTACGAGCAGTACTTC
CASRRVVEGSYEQYF
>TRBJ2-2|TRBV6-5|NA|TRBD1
TGTGCCAGCAGTTACCTCCGACAGGGGACCGGGGAGCTGTTTTTT
CASSYLRQGTGELFF
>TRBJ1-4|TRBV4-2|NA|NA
TGTGCCAGCAGCCAAGAAGTCGGTGGACGGGGAAATGAAAAACTGTTTTTT
CASSQEVGGRGNEKLFF
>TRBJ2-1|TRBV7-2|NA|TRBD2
TGTGCCAGCAGCGAGGCGGCGGGAGGGAACTACAATGAGCAGTTCTTC
CASSEAAGGNYNEQFF
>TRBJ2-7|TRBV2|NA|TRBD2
TGTGCCAGCAGTGAGATGACTAGCGGACCACTTACCTACGAGCAGTACTTC
CASSEMTSGPLTYEQYF
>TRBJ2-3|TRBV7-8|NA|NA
TGTGCCAGCAGCTTCCAGGGTGCAGATACGCAGTATTTT
CASSFQGADTQYF
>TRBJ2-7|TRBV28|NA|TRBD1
TGTGCCAGCAGTTTAACAGGGGGTGGAAGGGAGCAGTACTTC
CASSLTGGGREQYF
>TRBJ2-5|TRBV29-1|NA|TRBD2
TGCAGCGTTGAAGCGGGGGCGGGAGGGCCTGAGACCCAGTACTTC
CSVEAGAGGPETQYF
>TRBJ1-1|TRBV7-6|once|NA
TGTGCCAGCAGCTTATCGGGGGGCACTGAAGCTTTCTTT
CASSLSGGTEAFF
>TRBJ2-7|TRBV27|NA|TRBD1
TGTGCCAGCAAAAGGACAGGGGAGCCCTACGAGCAGTACTTC
CASKRTGEPYEQYF
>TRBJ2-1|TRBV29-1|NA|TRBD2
TGCAGCGTTGAAGACGGCAGCGGGACCGTCAATGAGCAGTTCTTC
CSVEDGSGTVNEQFF
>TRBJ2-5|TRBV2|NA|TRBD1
TGTGCCAGCAGTGATGGGTCAGGGGGCCAAGAGACCCAGTACTTC
CASSDGSGGQETQYF
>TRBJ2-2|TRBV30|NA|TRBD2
TGTGCCTGGAGTGTACTAGCGGGAACACGGAGGGAGCTGTTTTTT
CAWSVLAGTRRELFF
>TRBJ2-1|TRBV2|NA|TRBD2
TGTGCCAGCAGTGATCGGGGGACTAGCGACAATGAGCAGTTCTTC
CASSDRGTSDNEQFF
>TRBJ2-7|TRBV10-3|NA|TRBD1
TGTGCCATCAGTGATGGGACAGGGGGCTACGAGCAGTACTTC
CAISDGTGGYEQYF
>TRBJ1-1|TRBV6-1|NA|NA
TGTGCCAGCAGCCGCGCCGGGGGTCAGGGTGAAGCTTTCTTT
CASSRAGGQGEAFF
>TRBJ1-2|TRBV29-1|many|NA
TGCAGCGTTGAAGATAGGCAGGGTACGGGGGAACCTAACTATGGCTACACCTTC
CSVEDRQGTGEPNYGYTF
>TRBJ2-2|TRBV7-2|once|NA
TGTGCCAGCAGCTTAGCGGGGACACAAGTCACCGGGGAGCTGTTTTTT
CASSLAGTQVTGELFF
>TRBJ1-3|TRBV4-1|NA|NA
TGCGCCAGCAGCCATCCAGTCCTCTCTGGAAACACCATATATTTT
CASSHPVLSGNTIYF
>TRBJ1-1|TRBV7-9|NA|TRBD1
TGTGCCAGCAGCCCTCAGGGGGCGCAGGACACTGAAGCTTTCTTT
CASSPQGAQDTEAFF
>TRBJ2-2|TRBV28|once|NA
TGTGCCAGCAGTTCCCAACGGTTTGACACCGGGGAGCTGTTTTTT
CASSSQRFDTGELFF
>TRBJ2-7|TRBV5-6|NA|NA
TGTGCCAGCAGCTTGGGAGCGTCGGCCTACGAGCAGTACTTC
CASSLGASAYEQYF
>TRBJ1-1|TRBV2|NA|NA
TGTGCCAGCAGTGTAAGCATGAACACTGAAGCTTTCTTT
CASSVSMNTEAFF
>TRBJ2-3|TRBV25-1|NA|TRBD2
TGTGCCAGCAGTGTGCGACTAGCGGGGCCCACAGATACGCAGTATTTT
CASSVRLAGPTDTQYF
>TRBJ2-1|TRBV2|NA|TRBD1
TGTGCCAGCAGAGCCGGGACAGGGACCAATGAGCAGTTCTTC
CASRAGTGTNEQFF
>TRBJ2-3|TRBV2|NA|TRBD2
TGTGCCAGCAAAGAACTAGCGGGAGTAAGCACGCAGTATTTT
CASKELAGVSTQYF
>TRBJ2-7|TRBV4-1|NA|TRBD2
TGCGCCAGCAGCCAGACGGGACTAGCGGGAGGAGAAAACGAGCAGTACTTC
CASSQTGLAGGENEQYF
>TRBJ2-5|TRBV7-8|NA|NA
TGTGCCAGCAGCCAGTGGGCTAGCACAGAAGAGACCCAGTACTTC
CASSQWASTEETQYF
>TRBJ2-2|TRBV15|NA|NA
TGTGCCACCAGCAGAGATTGGGGGCGAAACACCGGGGAGCTGTTTTTT
CATSRDWGRNTGELFF
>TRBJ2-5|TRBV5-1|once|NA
TGCGCCAGCAGCTTGGGGCAGGGGTTGTACCAAGAGACCCAGTACTTC
CASSLGQGLYQETQYF
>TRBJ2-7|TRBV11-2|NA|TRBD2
TGTGCCAGCAGCTTAGAGGCGGGAGCCGCCTACGAGCAGTACTTC
CASSLEAGAAYEQYF
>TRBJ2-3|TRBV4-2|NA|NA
TGTGCCAGCAGCCAAGATTCGGGTAGCGGTATCACAGATACGCAGTATTTT
CASSQDSGSGITDTQYF
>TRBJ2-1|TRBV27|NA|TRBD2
TGTGCCAGCAGTTTTAGCGGGATAGGGTATGAGCAGTTCTTC
CASSFSGIGYEQFF
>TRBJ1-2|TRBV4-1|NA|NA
TGCGCCAGCAGCCACCCGGCGGTTTCAGCAGGGGCCTATGGCTACACCTTC
CASSHPAVSAGAYGYTF
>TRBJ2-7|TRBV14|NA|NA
TGTGCCAGCAGCCAAGTTACCTACGAGCAGTACTTC
CASSQVTYEQYF
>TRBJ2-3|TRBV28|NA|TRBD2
TGTGCCAGCAGCTACAGCGGGGACCGCACAGATACGCAGTATTTT
CASSYSGDRTDTQYF
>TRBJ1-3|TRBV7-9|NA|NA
TGTGCCAGCAGCTGGGCAGGGGAGAACACCATATATTTT
CASSWAGENTIYF
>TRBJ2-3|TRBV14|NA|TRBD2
TGTGCCAGCAGCGAAAGTCTAGCGGTGATCACAGATACGCAGTATTTT
CASSESLAVITDTQYF
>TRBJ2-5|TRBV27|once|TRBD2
TGTGCCAGCAGTTTTTTTACTAGCGGGAGTGGAGAGACCCAGTACTTC
CASSFFTSGSGETQYF
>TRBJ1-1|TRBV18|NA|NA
TGTGCCAGCTCACCACCTAATTCGGGGTTGAACACTGAAGCTTTCTTT
CASSPPNSGLNTEAFF